This TCR beta chain was recorded in a study of blood T cells in healthy people across ages. The CDR3 is 15 residues long. Germline-derived CDR1 and CDR2 are MNHNS and SASEGT. Between the trimmed V and J ends, which lost 0 bases and 3 bases, there was a span of 9 bases. With a J-beta primer mix and a sample-barcoded 5' primer, a second PCR ran about 7 to 12 cycles. Each TCR beta cDNA got a 12-nucleotide random molecular identifier. TCRdb re-analysed the 5' RACE reads in MiXCR, keeping a single row per CDR3 protein. In the table there are about 1.6 million distinct CDR3 sequences, 30% to 35% of which are singletons.

Sequenced material: blood. This receptor was obtained from a woman between 25 and 40 years old in good health. The chain couples TRBV6-1 to TRBJ1-5; D remains ambiguous. The DNA for the CDR3 is TGTGCCAGCAGTGAAGCGTTGATGTTCAATCAGCCCCAGCATTTT. Its protein product is CASSEALMFNQPQHF.